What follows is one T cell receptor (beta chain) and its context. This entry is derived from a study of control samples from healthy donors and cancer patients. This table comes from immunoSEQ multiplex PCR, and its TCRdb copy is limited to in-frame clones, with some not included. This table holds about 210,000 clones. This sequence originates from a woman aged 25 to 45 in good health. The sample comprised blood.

CDR3 sequence: CASSPGGGTDTQYF. DNA for the CDR3: TGTGCCAGCAGCCCGGGGGGTGGGACAGATACGCAGTATTTT. This chain uses TRBV11-1 with TRBJ2-3; 7 nucleotides line up with TRBD2. The V segment lost 5 bases and the J segment 3 bases; nucleotides outside the gene matches: 5. The germline gives CDR1 SGHAT, CDR2 FQDESV (reference sequence). The CDR3 loop spans 14 amino acids.